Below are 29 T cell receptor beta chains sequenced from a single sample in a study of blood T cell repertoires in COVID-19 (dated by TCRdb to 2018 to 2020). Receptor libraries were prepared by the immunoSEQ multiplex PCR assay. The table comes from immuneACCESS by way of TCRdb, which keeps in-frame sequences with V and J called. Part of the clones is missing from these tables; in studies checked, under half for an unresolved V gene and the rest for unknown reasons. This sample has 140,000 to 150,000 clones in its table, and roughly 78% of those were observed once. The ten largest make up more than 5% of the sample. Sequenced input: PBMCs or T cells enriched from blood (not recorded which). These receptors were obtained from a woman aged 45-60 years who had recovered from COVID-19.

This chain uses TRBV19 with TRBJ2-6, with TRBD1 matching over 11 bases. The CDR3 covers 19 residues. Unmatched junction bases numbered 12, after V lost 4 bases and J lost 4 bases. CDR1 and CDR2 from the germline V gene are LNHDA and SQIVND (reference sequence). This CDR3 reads CASSKRTGGAGSGANVLTF. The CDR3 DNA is TGTGCCAGTAGTAAAAGGACAGGGGGCGCAGGTTCCGGGGCCAACGTCCTGACTTTC.

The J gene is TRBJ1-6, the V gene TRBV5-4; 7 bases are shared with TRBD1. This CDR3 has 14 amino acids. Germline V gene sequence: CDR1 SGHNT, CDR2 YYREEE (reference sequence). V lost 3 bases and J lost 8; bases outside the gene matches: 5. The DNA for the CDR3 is TGTGCCAGCAGCTCCGACAGGGAGGATTCACCCCTCCACTTT. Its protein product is CASSSDREDSPLHF.

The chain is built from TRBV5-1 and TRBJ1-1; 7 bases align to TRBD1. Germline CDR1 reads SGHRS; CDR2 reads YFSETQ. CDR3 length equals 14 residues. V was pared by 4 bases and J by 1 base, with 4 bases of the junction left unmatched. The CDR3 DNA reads TGCGCCAGCAGCCACGGGACAGCGAACACTGAAGCTTTCTTT. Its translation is CASSHGTANTEAFF.

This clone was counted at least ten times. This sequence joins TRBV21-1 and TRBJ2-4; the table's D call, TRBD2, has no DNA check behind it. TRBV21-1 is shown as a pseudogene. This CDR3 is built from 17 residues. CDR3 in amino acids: CASSKGKFQRAKNIQYF. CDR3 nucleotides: TGTGCCAGCAGCAAAGGTAAGTTCCAGCGGGCCAAAAACATTCAGTACTTC.

CDR3 nucleotides: TGTGCCAGCAGCCGCCGGGACAGGCGAGAGACCCAGTACTTC. It encodes CASSRRDRRETQYF. This sequence joins TRBV7-3 and TRBJ2-5; 8 bases agree with TRBD1. Germline CDR1 SGHTA, CDR2 FQGTGA. The CDR3 runs to 14 residues. J lost 4 bases, V lost 5 bases, and 6 bases had no gene match.

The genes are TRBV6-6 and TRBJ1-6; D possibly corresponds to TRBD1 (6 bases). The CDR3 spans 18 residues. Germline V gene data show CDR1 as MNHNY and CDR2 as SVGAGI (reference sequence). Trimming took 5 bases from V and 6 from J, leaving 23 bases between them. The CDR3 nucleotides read TGTGCCAGCAGTCCGCCCCTTAAACAGGGATACATTAATTCACCCCTCCACTTT. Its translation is CASSPPLKQGYINSPLHF.

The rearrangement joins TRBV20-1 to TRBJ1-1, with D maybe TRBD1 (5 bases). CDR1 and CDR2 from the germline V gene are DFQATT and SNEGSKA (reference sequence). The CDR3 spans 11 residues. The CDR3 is CSAAGTVEAFF. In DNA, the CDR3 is TGCAGCGCCGCGGGGACCGTTGAAGCTTTCTTT.

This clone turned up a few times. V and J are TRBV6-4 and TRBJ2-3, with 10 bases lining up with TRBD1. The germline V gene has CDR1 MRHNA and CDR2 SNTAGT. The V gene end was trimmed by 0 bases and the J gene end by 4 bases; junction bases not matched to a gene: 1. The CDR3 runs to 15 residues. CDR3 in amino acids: CASSDSTGGADTQYF. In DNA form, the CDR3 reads TGTGCCAGCAGTGACTCGACAGGGGGCGCAGATACGCAGTATTTT.

The CDR3 spells CASSQGPPGLRSGANVLTF. The DNA for the CDR3 is TGCGCCAGCAGCCAGGGCCCACCGGGACTCCGCTCTGGGGCCAACGTCCTGACTTTC. J is TRBJ2-6 and V is TRBV4-1, with D maybe TRBD2 (6 bases). The CDR3 has 19 amino acids. Germline loops: CDR1 MGHRA, CDR2 YSYEKL. Trimming stripped 3 bases from V and 0 bases from J, with 18 bases between.

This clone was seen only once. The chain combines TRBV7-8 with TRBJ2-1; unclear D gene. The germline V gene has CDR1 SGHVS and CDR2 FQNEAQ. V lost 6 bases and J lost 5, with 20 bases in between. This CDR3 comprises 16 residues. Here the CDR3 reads CASRGKIVSVHNEQFF. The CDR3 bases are TGTGCCAGCAGGGGCAAAATAGTGTCTGTCCACAATGAGCAGTTCTTC.

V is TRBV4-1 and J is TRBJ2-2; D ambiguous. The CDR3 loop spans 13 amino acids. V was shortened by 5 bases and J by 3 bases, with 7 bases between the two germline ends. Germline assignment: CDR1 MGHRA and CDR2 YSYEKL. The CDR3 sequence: CASSFQDTGELFF. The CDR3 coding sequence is TGCGCCAGCAGCTTCCAGGACACCGGGGAGCTGTTTTTT.

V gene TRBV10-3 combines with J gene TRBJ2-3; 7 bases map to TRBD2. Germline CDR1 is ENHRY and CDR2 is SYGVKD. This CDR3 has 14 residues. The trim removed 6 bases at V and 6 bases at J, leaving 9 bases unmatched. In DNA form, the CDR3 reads TGTGCCATCAGCTCGGGGGGACCCTCGGATACGCAGTATTTT. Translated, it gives CAISSGGPSDTQYF.

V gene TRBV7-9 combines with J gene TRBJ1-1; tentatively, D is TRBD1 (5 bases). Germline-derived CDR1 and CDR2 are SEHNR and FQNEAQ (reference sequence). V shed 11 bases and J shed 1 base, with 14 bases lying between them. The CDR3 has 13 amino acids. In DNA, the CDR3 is TGTGCCGGAACAGACGGGGGGAACACTGAAGCTTTCTTT. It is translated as CAGTDGGNTEAFF.

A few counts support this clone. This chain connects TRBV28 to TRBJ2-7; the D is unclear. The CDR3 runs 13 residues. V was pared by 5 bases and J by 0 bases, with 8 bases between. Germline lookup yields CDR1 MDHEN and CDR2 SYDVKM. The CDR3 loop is CASSVASSYEQYF. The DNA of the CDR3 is TGTGCCAGCAGTGTCGCCAGCTCCTACGAGCAGTACTTC.

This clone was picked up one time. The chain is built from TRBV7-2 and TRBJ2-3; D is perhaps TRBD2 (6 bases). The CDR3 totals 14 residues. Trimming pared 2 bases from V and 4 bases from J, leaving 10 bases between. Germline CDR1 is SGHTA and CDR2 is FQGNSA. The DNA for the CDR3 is TGTGCCAGCAGCTTATTGCTAGCGTCAGATACGCAGTATTTT. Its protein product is CASSLLLASDTQYF.

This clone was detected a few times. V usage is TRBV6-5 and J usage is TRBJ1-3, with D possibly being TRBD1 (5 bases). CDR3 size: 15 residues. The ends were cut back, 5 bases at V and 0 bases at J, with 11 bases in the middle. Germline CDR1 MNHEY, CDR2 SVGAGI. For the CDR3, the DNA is TGTGCCAGCAGTCCCGACAGATTCTCTGGAAACACCATATATTTT. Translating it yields CASSPDRFSGNTIYF.

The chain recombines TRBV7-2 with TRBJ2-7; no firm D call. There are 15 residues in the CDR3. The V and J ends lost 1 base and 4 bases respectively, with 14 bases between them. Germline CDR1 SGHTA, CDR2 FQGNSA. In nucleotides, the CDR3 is TGTGCCAGCAGCTTAGGAGCCAACGCCCTATACGAGCAGTACTTC. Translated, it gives CASSLGANALYEQYF.

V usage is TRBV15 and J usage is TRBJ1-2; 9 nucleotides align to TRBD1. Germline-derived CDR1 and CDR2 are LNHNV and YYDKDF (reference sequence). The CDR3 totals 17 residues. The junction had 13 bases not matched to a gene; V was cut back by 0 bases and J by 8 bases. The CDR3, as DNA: TGTGCCACCAGCAGAGATACCGCATCGACAGGGGGAAAGGGCTACACCTTC. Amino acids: CATSRDTASTGGKGYTF. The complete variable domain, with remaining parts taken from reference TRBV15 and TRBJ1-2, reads DAMVIQNPRYQVTQFGKPVTLSCSQTLNHNVMYWYQQKSSQAPKLLFHYYDKDFNNEADTPDNFQSRRPNTSFCFLDIRSPGLGDTAMYLCATSRDTASTGGKGYTFGSGTRLTVV.

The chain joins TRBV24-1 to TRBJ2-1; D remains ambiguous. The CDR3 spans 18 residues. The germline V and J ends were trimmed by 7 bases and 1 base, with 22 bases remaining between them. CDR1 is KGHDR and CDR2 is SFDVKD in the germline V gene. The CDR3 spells CATSAHSGLERSYNEQFF. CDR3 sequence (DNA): TGTGCCACCAGCGCTCATTCTGGTTTGGAGAGGTCCTACAATGAGCAGTTCTTC.

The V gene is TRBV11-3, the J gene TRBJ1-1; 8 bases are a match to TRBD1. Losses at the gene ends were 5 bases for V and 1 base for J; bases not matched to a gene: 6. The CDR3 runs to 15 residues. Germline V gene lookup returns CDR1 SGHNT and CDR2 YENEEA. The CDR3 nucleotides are TGTGCCAGCAGCACCGGACAGGGCTCGAACACTGAAGCTTTCTTT. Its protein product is CASSTGQGSNTEAFF.

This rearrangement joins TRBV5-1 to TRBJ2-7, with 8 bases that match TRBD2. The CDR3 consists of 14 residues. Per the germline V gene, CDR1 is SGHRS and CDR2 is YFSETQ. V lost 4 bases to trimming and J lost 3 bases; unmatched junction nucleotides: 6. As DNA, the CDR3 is TGCGCCAGCAGCGCTAGCGGGTCTGGCTACGAGCAGTACTTC. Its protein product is CASSASGSGYEQYF.

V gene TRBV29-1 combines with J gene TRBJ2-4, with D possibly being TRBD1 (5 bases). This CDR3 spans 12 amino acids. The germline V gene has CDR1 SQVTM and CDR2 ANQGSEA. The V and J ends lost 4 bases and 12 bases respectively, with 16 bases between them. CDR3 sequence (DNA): TGCAGCGTTGGACGGCAGGGTTCGGGTCAGTACTTC. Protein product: CSVGRQGSGQYF.

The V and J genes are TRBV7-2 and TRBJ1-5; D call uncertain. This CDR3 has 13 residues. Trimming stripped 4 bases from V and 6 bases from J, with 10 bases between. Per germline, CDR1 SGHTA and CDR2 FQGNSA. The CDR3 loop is CASSSKRVQPQHF. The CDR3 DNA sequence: TGTGCCAGCAGCTCCAAGCGGGTTCAGCCCCAGCATTTT.

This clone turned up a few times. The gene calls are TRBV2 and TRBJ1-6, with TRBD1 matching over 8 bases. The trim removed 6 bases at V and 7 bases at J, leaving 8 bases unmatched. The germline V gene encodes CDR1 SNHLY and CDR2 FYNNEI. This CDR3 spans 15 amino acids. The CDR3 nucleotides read TGTGCCAGCAGAGAGCAGGGACAGGAAAATTCACCCCTCCACTTT. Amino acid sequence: CASREQGQENSPLHF.

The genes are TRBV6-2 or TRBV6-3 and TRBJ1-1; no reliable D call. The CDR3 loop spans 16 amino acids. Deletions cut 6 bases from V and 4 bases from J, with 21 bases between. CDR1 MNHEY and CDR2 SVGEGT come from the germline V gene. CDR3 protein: CASSPGLNWEGTEAFF. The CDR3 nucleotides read TGTGCCAGCAGCCCTGGATTAAACTGGGAGGGCACTGAAGCTTTCTTT.

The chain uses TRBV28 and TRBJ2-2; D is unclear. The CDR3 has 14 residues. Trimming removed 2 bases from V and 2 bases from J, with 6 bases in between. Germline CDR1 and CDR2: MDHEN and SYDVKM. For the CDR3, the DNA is TGTGCCAGCAGTTTAATACTCAACACCGGGGAGCTGTTTTTT. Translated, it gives CASSLILNTGELFF.

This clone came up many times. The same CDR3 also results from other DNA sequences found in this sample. The CDR3 protein is CASSPGLTEAFF. CDR3 DNA sequence: TGTGCCAGCAGCCCTGGACTCACTGAAGCTTTCTTT. This chain uses TRBV9 with TRBJ1-1; no firm D call. The V gene lost 4 bases and the J gene lost 4 bases, with 8 bases spanning the gap. Germline CDR1 SGDLS, CDR2 YYNGEE. This CDR3 has 12 amino acids.

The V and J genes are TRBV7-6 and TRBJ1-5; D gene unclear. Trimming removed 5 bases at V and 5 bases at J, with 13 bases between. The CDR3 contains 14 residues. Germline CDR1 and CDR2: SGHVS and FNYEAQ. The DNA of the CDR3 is TGTGCCAGCAGCCCCCAGGCAAACGATCAGCCCCAGCATTTT. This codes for CASSPQANDQPQHF. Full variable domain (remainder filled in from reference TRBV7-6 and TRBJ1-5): GAGVSQSPRYKVTKRGQDVALRCDPISGHVSLYWYRQALGQGPEFLTYFNYEAQQDKSGLPNDRFSAERPEGSISTLTIQRTEQRDSAMYRCASSPQANDQPQHFGDGTRLSIL.

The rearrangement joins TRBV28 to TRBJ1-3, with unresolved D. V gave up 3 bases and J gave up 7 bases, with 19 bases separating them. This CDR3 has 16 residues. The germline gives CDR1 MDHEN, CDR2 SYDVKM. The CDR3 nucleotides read TGTGCCAGCAGTTTCCCGGGGTCGAGGATCGGCAACACCATATATTTT. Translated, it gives CASSFPGSRIGNTIYF.